The 11 T cell receptor beta chains listed next were all sequenced from one sample in a study of blood T cell repertoires in COVID-19. Using immunoSEQ multiplex PCR, the repertoire was profiled, and TCRdb retains in-frame clones only, with some absent. The profile shows fewer than 450,000 clones, around 90% of them singletons. The specimen sequenced was PBMCs or T cells enriched from blood (not recorded which). These receptors came from a middle-aged woman with acute COVID-19.

CDR3: CASSFRTEQFF. The DNA of the CDR3 is TGTGCCAGCAGTTTCAGGACAGAGCAGTTCTTC. This chain uses TRBV12-3 or TRBV12-4 with TRBJ2-1, with D possibly TRBD1 on 5 matching bases. The CDR3 covers 11 residues. Trimming took 3 bases from V and 10 from J, leaving 7 bases between them.

This rearrangement joins TRBV5-1 to TRBJ2-7; maybe TRBD2 (5 bases). Trimming shortened V by 3 bases and J by 1 base, and 11 bases separated the two germline ends. This CDR3 is built from 14 residues. Looked up from germline, CDR1 is SGHRS and CDR2 is YFSETQ. CDR3 protein: CASSSQGGSYEQYF. CDR3 bases: TGCGCCAGCAGCTCCCAAGGAGGATCCTACGAGCAGTACTTC.

This clone appeared a single time. The V and J genes are TRBV7-2 and TRBJ1-6, with 10 bases fitting TRBD1. The CDR3 has 15 amino acids. Germline CDR1 is SGHTA and CDR2 is FQGNSA. V dropped 6 bases and J dropped 10; count of bases not matched to a gene: 9. The CDR3 bases are TGTGCCAGCAGTCAGCGGACAGGGGGATACTCACCCCTCCACTTT. The encoded protein is CASSQRTGGYSPLHF. Full variable domain (outside the CDR3, taken from reference TRBV7-2 and TRBJ1-6): GAGVSQSPSNKVTEKGKDVELRCDPISGHTALYWYRQSLGQGLEFLIYFQGNSAPDKSGLPSDRFSAERTGGSVSTLTIQRTQQEDSAVYLCASSQRTGGYSPLHFGNGTRLTVT.

The chain has TRBV18 and TRBJ2-2; 9 bases map to TRBD2. There are 17 residues in the CDR3. Germline V gives CDR1 KGHSH, CDR2 LQKENI. V shed 2 bases, J shed 0 bases, and the junction held 4 bases outside the gene matches. The CDR3, as DNA: TGTGCCAGCTCACCAGTCAGACTAGCGGCGAACACCGGGGAGCTGTTTTTT. Protein product: CASSPVRLAANTGELFF.

The chain couples TRBV5-1 to TRBJ1-1, with a weak D call TRBD1 (6 bases). Trimming pared 4 bases from V and 4 bases from J, leaving 20 bases between. The CDR3 has 16 residues. The germline CDR1 and CDR2 sequences are SGHRS and YFSETQ. The DNA of the CDR3 is TGCGCCAGCAGCCCCCAGGGGTGGGCAGGGACCACTGAAGCTTTCTTT. Amino acids: CASSPQGWAGTTEAFF.

This chain links TRBV10-2 with TRBJ2-3, with D perhaps matching TRBD1 (5 bases). From germline, CDR1 is WSHSY and CDR2 SAAADI. V shed 3 bases and J shed 7 bases, with 11 bases lying between them. The CDR3 contains 13 residues. CDR3 bases: TGCGCCAGCAGTGACCAACAGGCAAATACGCAGTATTTT. Translating it yields CASSDQQANTQYF.

The V gene is TRBV19, the J gene TRBJ2-1, with D perhaps matching TRBD1 (6 bases). The CDR3 extends over 16 amino acids. The ends were cut back, 5 bases at V and 3 bases at J, with 17 bases in the middle. The germline V gene has CDR1 LNHDA and CDR2 SQIVND (reference sequence). The CDR3 here is CASSSQHLQGYNEQFF. CDR3 nucleotides: TGTGCCAGTAGTTCCCAACACCTACAGGGCTACAATGAGCAGTTCTTC.

The chain links TRBV18 to TRBJ2-1, with a tentative D call TRBD1 (5 bases). The germline V and J ends were trimmed by 3 bases and 6 bases, with 12 bases remaining between them. The CDR3 runs to 14 residues. Germline lookup yields CDR1 KGHSH and CDR2 LQKENI. CDR3: CASSPLQDTNEQFF. The CDR3 DNA is TGTGCCAGCTCACCCCTCCAGGACACCAATGAGCAGTTCTTC.

The gene calls are TRBV10-3 and TRBJ1-1, with D possibly matching TRBD1 (5 bases). Germline-derived CDR1 and CDR2 are ENHRY and SYGVKD. V dropped 3 bases and J dropped 1 base, with 9 bases sitting between them. This CDR3 is 14 amino acids long. The CDR3 region is CAISDRGTNTEAFF. CDR3 bases: TGTGCCATCAGTGATCGGGGGACGAACACTGAAGCTTTCTTT.

This CDR3 reads CASSLATSGADTQYF. As DNA, the CDR3 is TGTGCCAGCAGCTTAGCCACTAGCGGGGCAGATACGCAGTATTTT. The rearrangement joins TRBV7-2 to TRBJ2-3; TRBD2 matches at 10 bases. Trimming cost V 0 bases and J 4 bases; bases outside gene matches: 1. This CDR3 contains 15 residues. The germline CDR1 and CDR2 sequences are SGHTA and FQGNSA. Combining the CDR3 with reference TRBV7-2 and TRBJ2-3 gives the whole variable domain GAGVSQSPSNKVTEKGKDVELRCDPISGHTALYWYRQSLGQGLEFLIYFQGNSAPDKSGLPSDRFSAERTGGSVSTLTIQRTQQEDSAVYLCASSLATSGADTQYFGPGTRLTVL.

The chain couples TRBV9 to TRBJ1-4, with 9 bases identical to TRBD1. Germline V gene sequence: CDR1 SGDLS, CDR2 YYNGEE. The length of the CDR3 is 15 residues. Losses at the gene ends were 4 bases for V and 7 bases for J; bases not matched to a gene: 8. This chain's CDR3 is CASSLRTGEAEKLFF. For the CDR3, the DNA is TGTGCCAGCAGCTTAAGGACAGGGGAGGCTGAAAAACTGTTTTTT.